What follows are 16 T cell receptor beta chains derived from one specimen sequenced in a study of CD8+ T cells in alopecia areata. Following extraction, RNA underwent reverse transcription to cDNA, which served as the sequencing template. Profiling relied on immunoSEQ multiplex PCR, and the TCRdb table lists in-frame clones only, not all of them. The sample records about 180,000 clones, around 51% being singletons. Treatment indicated: oral pan-JAK inhibitor, 5-10 mg twice daily. Sample: CD8+ T cells sorted from blood, taken between weeks 51 and 54, from a patient treated with tofacitinib. Source of these receptors: a human donor with alopecia areata.

The chain is built from TRBV27 and TRBJ2-4; no definite D call. The V and J ends lost 7 bases and 12 bases respectively, with 13 bases between them. The germline CDR1 and CDR2 sequences are MNHEY and SMNVEV (reference sequence). The CDR3 length is 11 residues. CDR3 amino acids: CASTDGLGQYF. DNA for the CDR3: TGTGCCAGCACCGACGGGCTTGGTCAGTACTTC.

V is TRBV30 and J is TRBJ1-2; D ambiguous. Germline loops: CDR1 GTSNPN, CDR2 SVGIG (reference sequence). CDR3 length: 10 residues. In DNA, the CDR3 is TGTGCTCTGGCCTGGAGCGGCTACACCTTC. Protein: CALAWSGYTF.

The CDR3, as DNA: TGTGCCAGTCAGGGGACTGGGGCCAACGTCCTGACTTTC. This encodes CASQGTGANVLTF. The genes are TRBV25-1 and TRBJ2-6; D perhaps matches TRBD1 (6 bases). This CDR3 spans 13 amino acids. V lost 9 bases, J lost 2 bases, and 8 bases lay in between. Germline V gene data show CDR1 as MGHDK and CDR2 as SYGVNS.

The chain couples TRBV5-6 to TRBJ1-1; D might be TRBD1 (6 bases). Germline V CDR1 and CDR2: SGHDT, YYEEEE. The CDR3 length is 13 residues. Trimming cost V 4 bases and J 4 bases, with 11 bases left between them. CDR3 in DNA: TGTGCCAGCAGCCTCGGACAGAGCACTGAAGCTTTCTTT. It codes for CASSLGQSTEAFF.

V and J are TRBV7-9 and TRBJ2-3; TRBD1 agrees at 11 bases. The J segment lost 3 bases and the V segment lost 8 bases, leaving 7 bases of the junction unmatched. The CDR3 sequence is 15 residues long. Germline V lookup: CDR1 SEHNR, CDR2 FQNEAQ (reference sequence). The CDR3 bases are TGTGCCAGCTGTCCGGGACAGGGGGAAACAGATACGCAGTATTTT. It yields the protein CASCPGQGETDTQYF.

The chain joins TRBV11-1 to TRBJ2-5, with 7 bases aligning to TRBD1. This CDR3 has 13 amino acids. The V gene end was trimmed by 8 bases and the J gene end by 1 base; junction bases not matched to a gene: 4. Germline V CDR1 and CDR2: SGHAT, FQDESV (reference sequence). CDR3 nucleotide sequence: TGTGCCAGCGAGACAGGGACCCAAGAGACCCAGTACTTC. The encoded protein is CASETGTQETQYF.

The chain recombines TRBV5-1 with TRBJ1-6; D gene uncertain. Trimming removed 4 bases from V and 5 bases from J, with 4 bases in between. Germline values: CDR1 SGHRS, CDR2 YFSETQ. This CDR3 has 12 residues. Written as DNA, the CDR3 is TGCGCCAGCAGCCTAAATAATTCACCCCTCCACTTT. The encoded protein is CASSLNNSPLHF.

The CDR3, as DNA: TGTGCCAGCAGCCAAGGCCGGTTGAGGGAGCAGTACTTC. Protein product: CASSQGRLREQYF. The V and J genes are TRBV4-2 and TRBJ2-7; D gene uncertain. Germline CDR1 is LGHNA and CDR2 is YNFKEQ. This CDR3 is 13 amino acids long. Trimming left V 1 base short and J 7 bases short, with 11 bases between.

The chain uses TRBV27 and TRBJ2-7; 10 nucleotides align to TRBD1. This CDR3 has 14 residues. The germline V gene has CDR1 MNHEY and CDR2 SMNVEV (reference sequence). Trimming at V came to 6 bases and at J to 3 bases, leaving 5 bases not matched to a gene. CDR3 loop: CASRGTGADYEQYF. CDR3 nucleotides: TGTGCCAGCAGGGGGACAGGGGCAGACTACGAGCAGTACTTC.

The chain uses TRBV29-1 and TRBJ2-1, with 8 bases matching TRBD2. Trimming at V came to 3 bases and at J to 10 bases, leaving 14 bases not matched to a gene. The CDR3 spans 15 residues. Germline assignment: CDR1 SQVTM and CDR2 ANQGSEA. Here the CDR3 reads CSVEGLAGPHREQFF. CDR3 bases: TGCAGCGTTGAGGGGCTAGCGGGCCCACACCGGGAGCAGTTCTTC.

The rearrangement links TRBV5-6 to TRBJ2-5; D could derive from TRBD1 or TRBD2 (7 bases each). This CDR3 region has 14 residues. The ends were cut back, 4 bases at V and 5 bases at J, with 15 bases in the middle. Per germline, CDR1 SGHDT and CDR2 YYEEEE. As DNA, the CDR3 is TGTGCCAGCAGCGGTCGACAGGGAGGGGAGACCCAGTACTTC. This sequence encodes CASSGRQGGETQYF.

The CDR3 is CASSEGWGQGAGRYSNQPQHF. The CDR3 coding sequence is TGTGCCAGCAGTGAAGGCTGGGGACAGGGGGCTGGGAGGTATAGCAATCAGCCCCAGCATTTT. The chain recombines TRBV2 with TRBJ1-5, with 12 bases aligning to TRBD1. Germline V gene lookup returns CDR1 SNHLY and CDR2 FYNNEI. This CDR3 has 21 residues. Germline trimming cut 1 base from V and 0 bases from J; bases unmatched to any gene: 13. The full variable domain, completed using reference TRBV2 and TRBJ1-5, is EPEVTQTPSHQVTQMGQEVILRCVPISNHLYFYWYRQILGQKVEFLVSFYNNEISEKSEIFDDQFSVERPDGSNFTLKIRSTKLEDSAMYFCASSEGWGQGAGRYSNQPQHFGDGTRLSIL.

This chain uses TRBV2 with TRBJ2-3; possibly TRBD2 for D (6 bases). The V end was cut by 11 bases, the J end by 0 bases, with 12 bases between. The germline gives CDR1 SNHLY, CDR2 FYNNEI. CDR3 length: 13 residues. Here the CDR3 reads CAGVGGSTDTQYF. The DNA of the CDR3 is TGTGCCGGAGTCGGGGGAAGCACAGATACGCAGTATTTT.

The count of this clone is one. V gene TRBV4-1 combines with J gene TRBJ2-2, with a tentative D call TRBD2 (6 bases). Trimming stripped 1 base from V and 6 bases from J, with 12 bases between. Germline CDR1 MGHRA, CDR2 YSYEKL. The CDR3 length is 15 residues. CDR3 residues: CASSQVETRAGELFF. CDR3 coding DNA: TGCGCCAGCAGCCAAGTAGAGACTAGGGCCGGGGAGCTGTTTTTT.

There are many counts of this clone. This sequence joins TRBV29-1 and TRBJ2-5; 9 positions agree with TRBD1. Germline trimming cut 7 bases from V and 5 bases from J; bases unmatched to any gene: 11. The germline gives CDR1 SQVTM, CDR2 ANQGSEA. CDR3 length: 14 amino acids. The CDR3 here is CSAKGTGGRETQYF. DNA of the CDR3: TGCAGCGCCAAGGGCACAGGGGGCCGGGAGACCCAGTACTTC.

In this sample, this clone turned up once. The rearrangement joins TRBV15 to TRBJ1-1; TRBD1 agrees at 12 bases. The length of the CDR3 is 17 residues. V lost 3 bases and J lost 10; bases outside the gene matches: 15. The V gene's germline CDR1 is LNHNV and CDR2 YYDKDF (reference sequence). CDR3: CATSSVIQRDRGLRAFF. The CDR3 DNA reads TGTGCCACCAGCAGCGTCATCCAGAGGGACAGGGGGCTAAGAGCTTTCTTT.